This T cell receptor beta chain was identified during a study of pediatric ulcerative colitis. Study-level findings and limits: Ulcerative colitis patients shared more blood-rectal clones than controls. No controls had the two rectal clonotypes shared by ulcerative colitis patients. In rectum, acute severe colitis had expanded clones and less diversity. Blood-derived T cells may be present in rectal pinch biopsies.

Germline V gene data show CDR1 as MNHEY and CDR2 as SMNVEV (reference sequence). The V segment lost 5 bases and the J segment 0 bases; nucleotides outside the gene matches: 12. This CDR3 comprises 18 residues. Clones were read by immunoSEQ multiplex PCR, and TCRdb kept only the in-frame ones, dropping some. This table holds roughly 16,000 clones, 80% found once. Rectal tissue came from one to two pinch biopsies taken at colonoscopy. With respect to this clone: The antigen remains unidentified.

V and J are TRBV27 and TRBJ2-1, with TRBD1 identical over 8 bases. The clonotype originates from a boy aged 5-17 years who was a control in a study of pediatric ulcerative colitis. What was sequenced was gut tissue. In DNA, the CDR3 is TGTGCCAGCAGTCCCGGTCGGACAGGGATGAGCTCCTACAATGAGCAGTTCTTC. Amino acid sequence: CASSPGRTGMSSYNEQFF.